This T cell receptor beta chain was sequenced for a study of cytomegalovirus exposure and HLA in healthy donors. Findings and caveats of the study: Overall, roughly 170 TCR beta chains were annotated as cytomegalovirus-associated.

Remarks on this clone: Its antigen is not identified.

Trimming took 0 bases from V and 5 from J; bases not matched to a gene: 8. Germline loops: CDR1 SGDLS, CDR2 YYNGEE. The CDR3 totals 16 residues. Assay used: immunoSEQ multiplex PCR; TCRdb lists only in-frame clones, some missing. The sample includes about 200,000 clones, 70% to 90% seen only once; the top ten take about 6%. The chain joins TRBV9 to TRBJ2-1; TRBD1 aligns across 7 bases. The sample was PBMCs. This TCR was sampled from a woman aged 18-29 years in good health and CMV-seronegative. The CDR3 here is CASSVALWDSDNEQFF. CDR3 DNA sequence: TGTGCCAGCAGCGTAGCTTTGTGGGACAGTGACAATGAGCAGTTCTTC.